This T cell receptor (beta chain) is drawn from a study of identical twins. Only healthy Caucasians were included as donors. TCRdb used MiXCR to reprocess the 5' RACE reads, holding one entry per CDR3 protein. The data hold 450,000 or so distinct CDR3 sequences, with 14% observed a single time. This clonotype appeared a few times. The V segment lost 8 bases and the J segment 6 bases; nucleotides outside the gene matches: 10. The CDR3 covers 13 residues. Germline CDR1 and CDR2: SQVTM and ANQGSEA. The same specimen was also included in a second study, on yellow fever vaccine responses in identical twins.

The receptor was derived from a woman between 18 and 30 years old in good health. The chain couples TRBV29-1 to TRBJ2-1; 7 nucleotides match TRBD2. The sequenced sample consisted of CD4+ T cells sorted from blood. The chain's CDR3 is CSTRRGTPNEQFF. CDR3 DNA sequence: TGCAGCACGAGGCGGGGGACCCCCAATGAGCAGTTCTTC.